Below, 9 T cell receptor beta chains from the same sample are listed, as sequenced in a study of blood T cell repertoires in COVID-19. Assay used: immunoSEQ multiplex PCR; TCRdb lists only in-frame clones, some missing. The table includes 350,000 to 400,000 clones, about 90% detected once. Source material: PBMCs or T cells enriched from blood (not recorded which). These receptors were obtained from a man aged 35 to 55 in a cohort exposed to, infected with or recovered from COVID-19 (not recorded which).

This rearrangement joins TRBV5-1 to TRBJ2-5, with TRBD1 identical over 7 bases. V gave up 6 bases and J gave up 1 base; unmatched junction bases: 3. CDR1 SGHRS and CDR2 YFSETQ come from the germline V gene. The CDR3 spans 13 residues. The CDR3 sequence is CASNPGGQETQYF. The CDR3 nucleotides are TGCGCCAGCAACCCAGGGGGCCAAGAGACCCAGTACTTC.

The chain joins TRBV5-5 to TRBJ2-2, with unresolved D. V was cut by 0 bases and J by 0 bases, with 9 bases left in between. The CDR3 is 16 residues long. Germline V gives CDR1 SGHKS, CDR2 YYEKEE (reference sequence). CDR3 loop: CASSLVTQTNTGELFF. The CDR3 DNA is TGTGCCAGCAGCTTGGTAACCCAGACGAACACCGGGGAGCTGTTTTTT.

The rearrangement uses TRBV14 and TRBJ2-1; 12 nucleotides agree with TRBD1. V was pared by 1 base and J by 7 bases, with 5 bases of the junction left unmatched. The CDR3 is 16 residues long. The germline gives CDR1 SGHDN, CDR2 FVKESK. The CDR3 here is CASSQGRDRGRNEQFF. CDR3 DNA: TGTGCCAGCAGCCAAGGGCGGGACAGGGGGCGGAATGAGCAGTTCTTC. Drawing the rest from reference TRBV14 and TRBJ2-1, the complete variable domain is EAGVTQFPSHSVIEKGQTVTLRCDPISGHDNLYWYRRVMGKEIKFLLHFVKESKQDESGMPNNRFLAERTGGTYSTLKVQPAELEDSGVYFCASSQGRDRGRNEQFFGPGTRLTVL.

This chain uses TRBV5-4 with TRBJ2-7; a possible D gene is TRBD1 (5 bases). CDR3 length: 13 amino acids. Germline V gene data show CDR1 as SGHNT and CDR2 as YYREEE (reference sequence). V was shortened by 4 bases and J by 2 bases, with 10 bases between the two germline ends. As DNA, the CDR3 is TGTGCCAGCAGCAAGGACACTACCTACGAGCAGTACTTC. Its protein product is CASSKDTTYEQYF.

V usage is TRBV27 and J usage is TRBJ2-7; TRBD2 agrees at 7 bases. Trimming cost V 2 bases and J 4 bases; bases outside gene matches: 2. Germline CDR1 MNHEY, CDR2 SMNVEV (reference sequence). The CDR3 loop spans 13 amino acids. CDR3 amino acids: CASSLASGYEQYF. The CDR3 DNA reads TGTGCCAGCAGTTTAGCTAGCGGTTACGAGCAGTACTTC.

The CDR3 reads CASSTSGRSSYEQYF. As DNA, the CDR3 is TGTGCCAGCAGTACTAGCGGGAGGTCATCCTACGAGCAGTACTTC. This chain links TRBV5-4 with TRBJ2-7; TRBD2 matches 12 bases. The CDR3 consists of 15 residues. V shed 5 bases, J shed 1 base, and the junction held 4 bases outside the gene matches. Germline CDR1 reads SGHNT; CDR2 reads YYREEE (reference sequence). Using reference TRBV5-4 and TRBJ2-7 for the parts outside the CDR3, the full variable domain is ETGVTQSPTHLIKTRGQQVTLRCSSQSGHNTVSWYQQALGQGPQFIFQYYREEENGRGNFPPRFSGLQFPNYSSELNVNALELDDSALYLCASSTSGRSSYEQYFGPGTRLTVT.

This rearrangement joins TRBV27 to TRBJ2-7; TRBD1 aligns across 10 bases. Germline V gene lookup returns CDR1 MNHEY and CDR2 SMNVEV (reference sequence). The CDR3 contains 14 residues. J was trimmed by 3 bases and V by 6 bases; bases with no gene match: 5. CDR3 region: CASSPGTGVYEQYF. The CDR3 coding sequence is TGTGCCAGCAGCCCCGGGACAGGGGTCTACGAGCAGTACTTC.

CDR3 in DNA: TGTGCCAGCAGCCAAGGGGCAAGCGGGGTGGGGACCCAGTACTTC. This translates into CASSQGASGVGTQYF. The rearrangement joins TRBV3-1 (or the pseudogene TRBV3-2) to TRBJ2-5; 7 bases are shared with TRBD2. The CDR3 loop spans 15 amino acids. From germline, CDR1 is LGHDT and CDR2 YNNKEL (reference sequence). V lost 1 base, J lost 7 bases, and 9 bases stayed unmatched.

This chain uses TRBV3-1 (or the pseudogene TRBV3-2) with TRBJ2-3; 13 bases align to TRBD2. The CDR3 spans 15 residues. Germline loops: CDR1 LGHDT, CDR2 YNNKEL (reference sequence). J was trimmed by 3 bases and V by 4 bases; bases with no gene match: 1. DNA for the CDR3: TGTGCCAGCAGCCTGACTAGCGGGAGGACAGATACGCAGTATTTT. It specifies CASSLTSGRTDTQYF.